Listed below are T cell receptor beta chains from one sample, sequenced in a study of blood T cell repertoires in COVID-19. Profiled with immunoSEQ multiplex PCR; TCRdb holds only in-frame clones, not every one. The table has about 360,000 clones, 83% seen once. The sample was peripheral blood. The receptors were gathered from a man aged 25-45 years with active or convalescent COVID-19. The CDR3 runs from the conserved cysteine through the conserved F or W. The D gene is left open where the match is weak. Clone size is stated in some rows and not others, as once, few, many or a class when expanded.

v_gene,j_gene,abundance,d_gene,CDR3nt,CDR3aa
TRBV11-1,TRBJ2-5,once,.,TGTGCCAGCAGCTTAGGAGGGACTCAGTACCAAGAGACCCAGTACTTC,CASSLGGTQYQETQYF
TRBV30,TRBJ1-2,.,.,TGTGCCTGGAGTGTAAGGGGATGGGGCTATGGCTACACCTTC,CAWSVRGWGYGYTF
TRBV4-1,TRBJ2-5,.,TRBD2,TGCGCCAGCAGCCAGACTAGCGGCCAAGAGACCCAGTACTTC,CASSQTSGQETQYF
TRBV6-6,TRBJ1-5,.,.,TGTGCCAGCAGTTCGCCCCAGGGTGGCAATCAGCCCCAGCATTTT,CASSSPQGGNQPQHF
TRBV9,TRBJ1-2,.,.,TGTGCCAGCAGCGTAGATCCGGGAGCTAACTATGGCTACACCTTC,CASSVDPGANYGYTF
TRBV3-1/TRBV3-2,TRBJ2-7,.,TRBD2,TGTGCCAGCAGCCAGGGGAGCGGGGGTAACTACGAGCAGTACTTC,CASSQGSGGNYEQYF
TRBV2,TRBJ2-1,.,.,TGTGCCAGCAGTGCCCCGGACAATGAGCAGTTCTTC,CASSAPDNEQFF
TRBV19,TRBJ1-4,.,.,TGTGCCAGCAATGGGTTGAGGCAGACTAATGAAAAACTGTTTTTT,CASNGLRQTNEKLFF
TRBV3-1/TRBV3-2,TRBJ1-5,.,.,TGTGCCAGCAGCCAACAGTCAGGGGATCAGCCCCAGCATTTT,CASSQQSGDQPQHF
TRBV30,TRBJ2-1,.,TRBD2,TGTGCCTGGAGTGTGATACGGCTAGCGGGAGTTCGGGAGCAGTTCTTC,CAWSVIRLAGVREQFF
TRBV10-3,TRBJ2-1,.,.,TGTGCCATCGGAAAAGAACAGTTAATTAATGAGCAGTTCTTC,CAIGKEQLINEQFF
TRBV11-2,TRBJ2-5,.,TRBD1,TGTGCCAGCAGCTTATGGACAGGAACGAAAGAGACCCAGTACTTC,CASSLWTGTKETQYF
TRBV5-1,TRBJ2-3,few,.,TGCGCCAGCAGCCCACTAGAAGGCACAGATACGCAGTATTTT,CASSPLEGTDTQYF
TRBV7-8,TRBJ2-3,.,.,TGTGCCAGCAGCTTAAGAGGAGGGCCCTCAGATACGCAGTATTTT,CASSLRGGPSDTQYF
TRBV9,TRBJ1-2,.,.,TGTGCCAGCAGCACCCGAGTTGGACGCGGGAGCTATGGCTACACCTTC,CASSTRVGRGSYGYTF
TRBV7-2,TRBJ1-4,.,.,TGTGCCAGCAGCTTAGACGGGCAGAGGAGGCTGTTTTTT,CASSLDGQRRLFF
TRBV6-2/TRBV6-3,TRBJ2-7,.,.,TGTGCCAGCAGCTCGACTAGTGCCTACGAGCAGTACTTC,CASSSTSAYEQYF
TRBV19,TRBJ2-3,.,.,TGTGCCAGTAGTATACCCCGTGGGCTCAGCACAGATACGCAGTATTTT,CASSIPRGLSTDTQYF
TRBV7-2,TRBJ2-3,.,.,TGTGCCAGCAGCTGGGGGGGGGCCGCAGATACGCAGTATTTT,CASSWGGAADTQYF
TRBV4-1,TRBJ1-3,.,.,TGCGCCAGCAGCCCTCGCGGGCCGACAATCGGAAACACCATATATTTT,CASSPRGPTIGNTIYF
TRBV27,TRBJ1-2,.,TRBD1,TGTGCCAGCCGGGGACAGTTCAACTATGGCTACACCTTC,CASRGQFNYGYTF
TRBV11-3,TRBJ2-3,.,TRBD1,TGTGCCAGCAGCCTAGGGACAGGGACATCAGATACGCAGTATTTT,CASSLGTGTSDTQYF
TRBV24-1,TRBJ2-1,.,TRBD2,TGTGCCACCAGTGATGTACTAGCGGGGGACAATGAGCAGTTCTTC,CATSDVLAGDNEQFF
TRBV7-9,TRBJ1-1,.,TRBD1,TGTGCCAGCAGCCGCGGGGGACAGGGTGACACTGAAGCTTTCTTT,CASSRGGQGDTEAFF
TRBV19,TRBJ2-5,.,.,TGTGCCAGTACCGTGGGGAGCAGTCAAGAGACCCAGTACTTC,CASTVGSSQETQYF
TRBV19,TRBJ2-1,.,.,TGTGCCAGGCGACAAGATCTGTTCTTC,CARRQDLFF
TRBV20-1,TRBJ1-4,.,.,TGCAGTGCTAGTAGGGTGCGGAGGGAGGGGGAAAAACTGTTTTTT,CSASRVRREGEKLFF
TRBV30,TRBJ1-2,.,.,TGTGCCTGGACCGCAGGGCCCTCGAGTGGCTACACCTTC,CAWTAGPSSGYTF
TRBV30,TRBJ2-7,.,.,TGTGCCTGGAGTGTCGCTGGGCTGCTAATCTACGAGCAGTACTTC,CAWSVAGLLIYEQYF
TRBV6-6,TRBJ1-2,.,TRBD1,TGTGCCAGCAGTTACCCCCAGGGGGCAAACTATGGCTACACCTTC,CASSYPQGANYGYTF
TRBV30,TRBJ2-5,few,.,TGTGCCTGGACTGTTAGCGGCCTGGGGGAAGAGACCCAGTACTTC,CAWTVSGLGEETQYF
TRBV20-1,TRBJ2-1,.,TRBD2,TGCAGTGCTAGTTGGGTTAGCGGGAGGGCCGGTGGGAATGAGCAGTTCTTC,CSASWVSGRAGGNEQFF
TRBV12-3/TRBV12-4,TRBJ2-5,.,TRBD2,TGTGCCAGCACCCCTGGGACTAGGGTCAGCCAGTACTTC,CASTPGTRVSQYF
TRBV4-2,TRBJ2-2,once,.,TGTGCCAGCAGCCAAGATGTAAGGGGCGGTACCGGGGAGCTGTTTTTT,CASSQDVRGGTGELFF
TRBV7-2,TRBJ2-7,.,TRBD2,TGTGCCAGCAGCCCGACTAGCGGCTCGTGGCAGTACTTC,CASSPTSGSWQYF
TRBV28,TRBJ2-1,.,.,TGTGCCAGCAGTTTAAACAGGGAGGGATCCTACAATGAGCAGTTCTTC,CASSLNREGSYNEQFF
TRBV30,TRBJ1-2,.,.,TGTGCCTGGAGTTTTCTAGCGGATGGCTACACCTTC,CAWSFLADGYTF
TRBV18,TRBJ1-2,few,.,TGTGCCAGTACTACGGCGGGAGTTTATGGCTACACCTTC,CASTTAGVYGYTF
TRBV28,TRBJ1-6,.,TRBD1,TGTGCCAGCAGTCTAGGGACAGGGAATTCACCCCTCCACTTT,CASSLGTGNSPLHF
TRBV6-5,TRBJ2-3,once,.,TGTGCCAGCAGTTCCTCCCGACAGAGAGGCACAGATACGCAGTATTTT,CASSSSRQRGTDTQYF
TRBV12-3/TRBV12-4,TRBJ2-2,few,TRBD2,TGTGCCAGCAGTGGGACTAGCTTCCGGGAGCTGTTTTTT,CASSGTSFRELFF
TRBV19,TRBJ1-1,.,.,TGTGCCAGTAGTAACCCCGCGGGGGGAATGACTGAAGCTTTCTTT,CASSNPAGGMTEAFF
TRBV30,TRBJ1-5,.,.,TGTGCCTGGAGACGGGAAAGCAATCAGCCCCAGCATTTT,CAWRRESNQPQHF
TRBV2,TRBJ2-7,.,.,TGTGCCAGCACAACTCAGGGTTTTCCTGACGAGCAGTACTTC,CASTTQGFPDEQYF
TRBV5-1,TRBJ2-1,.,TRBD2,TGCGCCAGCAGTCCCTACTCCGGGACTAGCGGGAGCTGGGGGCACAATGAGCAGTTCTTC,CASSPYSGTSGSWGHNEQFF
TRBV12-3/TRBV12-4,TRBJ2-5,.,.,TGTGCCAGCAGTGCCTTGAGCCAAGAGACCCAGTACTTC,CASSALSQETQYF
TRBV6-2/TRBV6-3,TRBJ2-3,.,TRBD2,TGTGCCAGCAGTCCCCCTTTAACTAGCGGCACAGATACGCAGTATTTT,CASSPPLTSGTDTQYF